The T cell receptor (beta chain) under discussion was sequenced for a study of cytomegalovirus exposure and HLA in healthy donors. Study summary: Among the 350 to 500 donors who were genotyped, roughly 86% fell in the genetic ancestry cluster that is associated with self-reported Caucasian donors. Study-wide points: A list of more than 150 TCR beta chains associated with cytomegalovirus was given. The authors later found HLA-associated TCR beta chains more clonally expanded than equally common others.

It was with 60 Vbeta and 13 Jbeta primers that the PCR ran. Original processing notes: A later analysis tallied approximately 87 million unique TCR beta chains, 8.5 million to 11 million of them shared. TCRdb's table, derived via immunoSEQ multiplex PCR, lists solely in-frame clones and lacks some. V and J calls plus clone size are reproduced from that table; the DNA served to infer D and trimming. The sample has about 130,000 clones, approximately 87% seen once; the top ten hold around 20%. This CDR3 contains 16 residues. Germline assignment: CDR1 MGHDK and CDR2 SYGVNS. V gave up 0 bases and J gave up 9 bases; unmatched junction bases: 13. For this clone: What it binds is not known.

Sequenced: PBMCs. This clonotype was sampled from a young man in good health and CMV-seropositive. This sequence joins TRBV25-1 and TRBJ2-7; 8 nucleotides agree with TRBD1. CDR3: CASSEYDRGISIRQYF. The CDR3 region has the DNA TGTGCCAGCAGTGAATACGACAGGGGAATTTCTATAAGGCAGTACTTC.